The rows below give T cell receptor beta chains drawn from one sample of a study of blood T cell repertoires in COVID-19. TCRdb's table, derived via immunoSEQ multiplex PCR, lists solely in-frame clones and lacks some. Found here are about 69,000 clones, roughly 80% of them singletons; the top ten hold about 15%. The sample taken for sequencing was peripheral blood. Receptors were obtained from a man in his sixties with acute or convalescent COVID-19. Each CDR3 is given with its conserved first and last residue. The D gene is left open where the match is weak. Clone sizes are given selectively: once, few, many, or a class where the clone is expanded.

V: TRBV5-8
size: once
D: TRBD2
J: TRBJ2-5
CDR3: CATAERGYQETQYF
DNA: TGTGCCACCGCGGAGCGGGGGTATCAAGAGACCCAGTACTTC

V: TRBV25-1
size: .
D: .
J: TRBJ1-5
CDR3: CASSPAGQQPQHF
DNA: TGTGCCAGCAGTCCGGCAGGACAGCAGCCCCAGCATTTT

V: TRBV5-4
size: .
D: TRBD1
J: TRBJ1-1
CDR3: CASFPTGGLNTEAFF
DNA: TGTGCCAGCTTCCCGACAGGGGGCCTGAACACTGAAGCTTTCTTT

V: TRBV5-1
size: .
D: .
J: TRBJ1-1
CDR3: CASSLLRGNTEAFF
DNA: TGCGCCAGCAGCTTGCTCAGGGGGAACACTGAAGCTTTCTTT

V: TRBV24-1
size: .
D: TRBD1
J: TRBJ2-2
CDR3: CATSIHQGAVGTGELFF
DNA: TGTGCCACCAGTATCCATCAGGGGGCTGTCGGCACCGGGGAGCTGTTTTTT

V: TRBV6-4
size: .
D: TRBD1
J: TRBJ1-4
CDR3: CASSDTELPGQVCEKLFF
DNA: TGTGCCAGCAGTGACACCGAACTACCGGGACAGGTTTGTGAAAAACTGTTTTTT

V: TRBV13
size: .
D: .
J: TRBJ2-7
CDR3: CASQEKGSGYEQYF
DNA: TGTGCCAGCCAGGAGAAGGGGTCAGGCTACGAGCAGTACTTC

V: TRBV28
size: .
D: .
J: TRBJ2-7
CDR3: CASRSPSGQNTKLYEQYF
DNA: TGTGCCAGCAGATCTCCTTCAGGACAAAATACAAAACTTTACGAGCAGTACTTC

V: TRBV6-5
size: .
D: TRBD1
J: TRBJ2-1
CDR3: CASSIRQGAGEQFF
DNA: TGTGCCAGCAGTATACGACAGGGGGCTGGTGAGCAGTTCTTC

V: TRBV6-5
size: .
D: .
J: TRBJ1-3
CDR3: CASSYGANSGNTIYF
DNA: TGTGCCAGCAGTTACGGGGCCAACTCTGGAAACACCATATATTTT

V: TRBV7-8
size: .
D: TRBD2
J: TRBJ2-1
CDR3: CASSLDELLAGYSYNEQFF
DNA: TGTGCCAGCAGCTTAGATGAATTACTAGCGGGGTACTCCTACAATGAGCAGTTCTTC

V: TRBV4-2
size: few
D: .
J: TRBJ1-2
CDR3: CASSQGGRSTGIYGYTF
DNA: TGTGCCAGCAGCCAAGGGGGAAGGAGTACAGGGATCTATGGCTACACCTTC

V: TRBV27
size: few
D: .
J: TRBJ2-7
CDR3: CASSLSMASQHEQYF
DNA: TGTGCCAGCAGTTTATCGATGGCTAGCCAGCACGAGCAGTACTTC

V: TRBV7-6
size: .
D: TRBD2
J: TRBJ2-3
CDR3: CASSLVSGGDTQYF
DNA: TGTGCCAGCAGCTTAGTTAGCGGGGGGGATACGCAGTATTTT

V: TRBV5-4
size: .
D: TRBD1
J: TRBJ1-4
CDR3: CASSSTGLAEKLFF
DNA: TGTGCCAGCAGCTCGACAGGGTTGGCTGAAAAACTGTTTTTT

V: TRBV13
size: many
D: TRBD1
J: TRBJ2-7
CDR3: CASSDGQGWYEQYF
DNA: TGTGCCAGCAGCGATGGACAGGGGTGGTACGAGCAGTACTTC

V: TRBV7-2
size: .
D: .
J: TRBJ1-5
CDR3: CASSLVQESQPQHF
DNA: TGTGCCAGCAGCTTAGTACAGGAAAGCCAGCCCCAGCATTTT

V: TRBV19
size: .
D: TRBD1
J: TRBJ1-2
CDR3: CASNTRDRGGYGYTF
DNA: TGTGCCAGCAATACCCGGGACAGGGGTGGCTATGGCTACACCTTC

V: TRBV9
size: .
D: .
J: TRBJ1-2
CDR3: CASSDRDGGAGYTF
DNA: TGTGCCAGCAGCGACAGGGACGGGGGGGCTGGCTACACCTTC

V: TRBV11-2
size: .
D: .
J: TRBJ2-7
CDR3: CASSLNYEQYF
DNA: TGTGCCAGCAGCCTAAACTACGAGCAGTACTTC

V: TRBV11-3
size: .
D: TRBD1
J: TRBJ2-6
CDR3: CASSKGQHSGANVLTF
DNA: TGTGCCAGCAGCAAGGGACAGCACTCTGGGGCCAACGTCCTGACTTTC

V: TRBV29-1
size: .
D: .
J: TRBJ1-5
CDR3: CSVGTGNRDQPQHF
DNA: TGCAGCGTTGGGACGGGAAATCGCGATCAGCCCCAGCATTTT

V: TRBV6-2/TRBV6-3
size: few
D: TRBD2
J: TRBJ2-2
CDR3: CASSYFGGAGELFF
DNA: TGTGCCAGCAGTTACTTTGGGGGGGCCGGGGAGCTGTTTTTT

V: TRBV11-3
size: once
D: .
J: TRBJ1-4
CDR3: CASSRDSNEKLFF
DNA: TGTGCCAGCAGCCGGGACTCGAATGAAAAACTGTTTTTT

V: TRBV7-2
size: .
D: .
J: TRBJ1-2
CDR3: CASSSYRVYGYTF
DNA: TGTGCCAGCAGCTCCTACAGGGTTTACGGCTACACCTTC

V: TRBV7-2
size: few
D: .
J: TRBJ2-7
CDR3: CASSSRRQVAEQYF
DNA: TGTGCCAGCAGCTCCCGTCGACAGGTTGCCGAGCAGTACTTC

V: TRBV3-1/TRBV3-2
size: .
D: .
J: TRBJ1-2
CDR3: CASSHLSTEGGYTF
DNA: TGTGCCAGCAGCCACCTCAGCACAGAGGGTGGCTACACCTTC

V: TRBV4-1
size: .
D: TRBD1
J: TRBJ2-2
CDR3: CASSQVGTGRNTGELFF
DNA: TGCGCCAGCAGCCAAGTAGGGACAGGACGAAACACCGGGGAGCTGTTTTTT

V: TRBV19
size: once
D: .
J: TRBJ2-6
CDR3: CASSYRFSGANVLTF
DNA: TGTGCCAGTAGTTACAGGTTCTCTGGGGCCAACGTCCTGACTTTC

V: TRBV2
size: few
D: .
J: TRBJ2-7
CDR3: CASRDYRDEQYF
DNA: TGTGCCAGCAGGGATTACAGGGACGAGCAGTACTTC

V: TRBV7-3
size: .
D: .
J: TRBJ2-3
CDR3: CASTRGGGSTDTQYF
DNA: TGTGCCAGCACCCGAGGAGGAGGAAGCACAGATACGCAGTATTTT

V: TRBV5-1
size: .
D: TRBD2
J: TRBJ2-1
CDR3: CASSLSGGDVNEQFF
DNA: TGCGCCAGCAGCTTGAGCGGGGGGGACGTCAATGAGCAGTTCTTC

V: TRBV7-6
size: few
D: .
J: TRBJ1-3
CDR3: CASSPRGLSSGNTIYF
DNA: TGTGCCAGCAGCCCTCGGGGACTGAGCTCTGGAAACACCATATATTTT